This T cell receptor (beta chain) was identified during a study of T cell repertoires in aging, cancer and after chemotherapy. The overall study: Donors were grouped into six age bands spanning 30 or younger through 70 or older.

TCR beta rearrangements were amplified from peripheral blood genomic DNA. Rearranged V-D-J TRB sequences were amplified with a mixed TRB-A/B primer pool. TCRdb reprocessed the multiplex PCR reads via MiXCR and lists one record per CDR3 protein. The sample records about 2,200 distinct CDR3 sequences, roughly 31% being singletons. This clonotype is labeled large. The CDR3 spans 14 residues. Germline V gives CDR1 MNHNS, CDR2 SASEGT. The V gene lost 7 bases and the J gene lost 0 bases, with 11 bases spanning the gap. Material: blood. The rearrangement joins TRBV6-1 to TRBJ2-3; no definite D call. The sequence was obtained from a human donor with a solid tumor. The CDR3 is CASTTITSTDTQYF. CDR3 nucleotide sequence: TGTGCCAGCACGACAATTACTAGCACAGATACGCAGTATTTT.